This T cell receptor (beta chain) was sequenced during a study of Ad26.COV2.S vaccination and SARS-CoV-2 variants. The overall study: In the study, Ad26.COV2.S was injected intramuscularly once, or twice 56 days apart.

Sample treatment: around 19 received Ad26.COV2.S at low or high dose, single or two shots; 5 received placebo; per-sample allocation not given. Following the first vaccine or placebo injection, samples were taken on day 63. Participants' vaccine, an Ad26 vector, delivered Wuhan-strain SARS-CoV-2 spike. The CDR3 totals 16 residues. CDR1 is GTSNPN, CDR2 SVGIG, per germline (reference sequence). V lost 1 base to trimming and J lost 1 base, with 16 bases between them. The study, taken as a whole, reports: Responses of spike-specific T cells (both CD8+ and CD4+) reportedly showed substantial breadth after vaccination.

About this clone: Its antigen remains unknown.

Libraries were prepared by immunoSEQ multiplex PCR; TCRdb keeps only in-frame clonotypes and omits some of them. Of 350,000 to 550,000 clones listed, 89% are singletons. Sequences were derived from peripheral blood, sampled in a trial of Ad26.COV2.S vaccine versus placebo. The chain links TRBV30 to TRBJ1-1; D uncertain. This clonotype was sampled from a person aged 18-65 years who received the Ad26.COV2.S COVID-19 vaccine or a placebo. The DNA of the CDR3 is TGTGCCTGGAGTGGCGGGAAATCTCAAAGGAACACTGAAGCTTTCTTT. It translates to CAWSGGKSQRNTEAFF.